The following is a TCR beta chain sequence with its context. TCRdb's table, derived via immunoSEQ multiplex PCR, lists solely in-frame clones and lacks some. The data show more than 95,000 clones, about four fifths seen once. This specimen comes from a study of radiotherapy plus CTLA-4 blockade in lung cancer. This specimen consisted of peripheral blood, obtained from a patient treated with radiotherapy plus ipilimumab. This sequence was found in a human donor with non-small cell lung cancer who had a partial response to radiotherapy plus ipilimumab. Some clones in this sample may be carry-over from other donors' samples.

Written as DNA, the CDR3 is TGTGCCAGCAGCTTGGTTGGGTTTGGGACTAGCGGTGAAGAGACCCAGTACTTC. It encodes CASSLVGFGTSGEETQYF. The chain uses TRBV5-6 and TRBJ2-5, with 11 positions matching TRBD2. In germline, CDR1 is SGHDT, CDR2 YYEEEE. V shed 0 bases and J 3 bases; nucleotides not matched to a gene: 10. The CDR3 is made up of 18 amino acids.